One TCR beta chain is described in this entry. Its antigen is currently not known. There are no base qualities to consult, and no much larger clone falls within one base. This sample was included in a study of T cells in Graves' hyperthyroidism and ophthalmopathy (dated by TCRdb to about 2019). In terms of the full investigation: Peripheral blood was collected at initial diagnosis, before any treatment. Whether ophthalmopathy could be predicted prospectively was tested in an independent validation cohort made up of 18 hyperthyroidism patients plus 17 patients who later progressed to ophthalmopathy. The study also compared thyroid tissue and blood T-cell repertoires from five or six Graves' hyperthyroidism patients. After sampling, hyperthyroidism patients received methimazole starting at 30 mg daily, and ophthalmopathy patients received high-dose intravenous methylprednisolone. TCR V-J signatures able to tell the groups apart were searched for in a discovery cohort of 90 to 100 patients, of whom around 43 had Graves' ophthalmopathy and about 60 had stable Graves' hyperthyroidism. TCR Vbeta CDR3 sequencing of around 130 peripheral blood samples (fewer than 45 ophthalmopathy, roughly 72 hyperthyroidism and some 17 progressor patients) is reported in the paper. The approximately 100 discovery patients were divided at random into training and test sets in a 7:3 ratio. The study at large found these results: Ophthalmopathy was separated from stable hyperthyroidism by a 13 V-J signature model, with approximately 86% sensitivity and approximately 81% specificity obtained in cross-validation and 80%/75% obtained in testing. During validation, the model predicted progression to ophthalmopathy a median of approximately six months ahead of onset, with just under 71% sensitivity and 72% to 80% specificity. Most expanded thyroid clonotypes (frequency above 0.001) were also found in blood, which suggests that blood repertoires may mirror thyroid immune responses. Sample size was not statistically predetermined, and blinding of investigators to group allocation was not performed.

Stable Graves' hyperthyroidism was defined as the absence of progression to ophthalmopathy over 18 months of follow-up. Hyperthyroidism patients were newly diagnosed, had a disease duration of under 2 months, and were aged 18 to 65 years. Any patient with an uncontrolled infection, another autoimmune disease, pregnancy or lactation was excluded. Diagnoses relied on clinical symptoms, serum thyroxine and TRAb, thyroid ultrasound and orbital computed tomography. PBMCs were separated from 7.5 to 10 ml of fresh peripheral blood using Ficoll-Paque density gradient centrifugation. Trizol reagent was used to extract total RNA, and RNA quality was then checked on an Agilent 2100 Bioanalyzer. V is reduced by 4 bases and J by 7 bases, leaving a spacing of 8 bases between them. Its CDR3 holds 12 amino acids, cysteine through phenylalanine. Only CDR3 DNA remains: 36 bases, in frame from the first base. Reading the germline V gene (reference sequence) gives CDR1 LNHNV and CDR2 YYDKDF.

Amplification of TCR beta CDR3 regions was carried out from RNA transcripts. The TCR CDR3 was subjected to a first round of RT-PCR using the HTBI primer set and the Qiagen OneStep RT-PCR kit. Libraries were constructed in a second round of multiplex PCR, after which size selection and purification were performed. The libraries were sequenced on an Illumina HiSeq2000 using paired-end 100 bp reads. Per the source publication's procedure: SOAPnuke was used to process the raw data, throwing out any read that contained adapters or uncalled bases, had a mean Phred below 15, or lacked an exact constant-primer or identifier match. COPE v1.2.5 was used to merge the high-quality paired reads, and each unique nucleotide sequence was defined as a clonotype. MiTCR v1.1 was used to align clonotypes to the IMGT TRBV, TRBD and TRBJ reference segments. Analysis was restricted to V-J combinations with a frequency above 0.0001, which covered roughly 99% of repertoires. The TCS score was defined as F50 (clonal expansion) divided by E x V (chaos), with BLOSUM62-based TCRdist calculated between CDR3 peptides within each V-J. Welch's t-statistics and random forest reduced 500 to 550 V-J features to some 14, which were used in a naive Bayes classifier (R e1071). TCRdb passed the public sequencing reads through fastp at Q25 and MiXCR, retaining productive beta sequences. Each entry is one CDR3 protein sequence, shown with its most common DNA and genes. For this entry, the V and J calls and clone size follow TCRdb and not the study's own pipeline. The table for this sample lists approximately 380,000 distinct CDR3 sequences; over 15% of them were counted only once. About 4% of the sample comes from the top ten.

This TCR came from a woman younger than 30 with Graves' hyperthyroidism. The sequence joins TRBV15 to TRBJ2-4, with no D gene named confidently. The sequenced material came from blood. The CDR3: CATSTSRNIQYF. The DNA sequence reads TGTGCCACCAGCACCTCTAGGAACATTCAGTACTTC. Supplemented by the reference TRBV15 and TRBJ2-4 proteins around the CDR3, the complete variable domain is DAMVIQNPRYQVTQFGKPVTLSCSQTLNHNVMYWYQQKSSQAPKLLFHYYDKDFNNEADTPDNFQSRRPNTSFCFLDIRSPGLGDTAMYLCATSTSRNIQYFGAGTRLSVL.